These 16 T cell receptor beta chains were all obtained from the same sample, sequenced in a study of shared clonotypes between healthy human individuals. Terminally differentiated effector memory CD45RA+ cells were left out of the naive CD8 fraction, which was CD45RO-negative and positively selected for CCR7. The repertoire was sequenced with immunoSEQ multiplex PCR; TCRdb's copy has only in-frame clones and lacks some. This table holds about 870,000 clones, roughly 92% found once. The sequencing input was naive CD8+ T cells sorted from blood. These receptor sequences come from a man between 25 and 39 years old in good health.

The V gene is TRBV6-5, the J gene TRBJ1-1, with 9 bases fitting TRBD1. The V gene's germline CDR1 is MNHEY and CDR2 SVGAGI. Trimming cost V 0 bases and J 11 bases; bases outside gene matches: 7. CDR3 length equals 14 residues. The CDR3 spells CASSYSIGTGIAFF. The CDR3 DNA follows: TGTGCCAGCAGTTACTCGATAGGGACAGGGATTGCTTTCTTT.

V gene TRBV13 combines with J gene TRBJ2-1; 14 bases match TRBD2. The CDR3 extends over 18 amino acids. Germline V gene lookup returns CDR1 PRHDT and CDR2 FYEKMQ (reference sequence). The V and J ends lost 1 base and 0 bases, in that order; junction bases with no gene match: 2. CDR3 loop: CASSLAGTSGSSYNEQFF. The CDR3 DNA is TGTGCCAGCAGCTTAGCCGGGACTAGCGGGAGCTCCTACAATGAGCAGTTCTTC.

The chain has TRBV10-3 and TRBJ2-5; D might be TRBD2 (6 bases). Trimming took off 3 bases at V and 4 bases at J, with 15 bases between the two ends. The germline V gene encodes CDR1 ENHRY and CDR2 SYGVKD. This CDR3 has 15 residues. The DNA of the CDR3 is TGTGCCATCAGTGATCTCGGGGGTGAGGGAGAGACCCAGTACTTC. Translating it yields CAISDLGGEGETQYF.

This chain connects TRBV7-8 to TRBJ2-7; TRBD1 aligns across 7 bases. V trimming: 1 base; J trimming: 0 bases; junction bases outside the gene matches: 3. The CDR3 sequence is 15 residues long. Per the germline V gene, CDR1 is SGHVS and CDR2 is FQNEAQ. The CDR3 nucleotides are TGTGCCAGCAGCTTAGGACAGGGATACTCCTACGAGCAGTACTTC. Translation gives CASSLGQGYSYEQYF.

This sequence joins TRBV6-5 and TRBJ2-3; D may match TRBD1 or TRBD2 (5 bases each). The ends were cut back, 6 bases at V and 6 bases at J, with 19 bases in the middle. CDR1 is MNHEY and CDR2 is SVGAGI in the germline V gene. The CDR3 is 15 amino acids. CDR3 sequence reads: CASRLRRDPGDTQYF. The CDR3 bases are TGTGCCAGCAGACTTCGACGGGACCCAGGGGATACGCAGTATTTT.

This sequence joins TRBV5-1 and TRBJ2-1; 9 bases are shared with TRBD2. The V and J ends lost 4 bases and 10 bases, in that order; junction bases with no gene match: 15. The CDR3 totals 16 residues. In germline, CDR1 is SGHRS, CDR2 YFSETQ. The CDR3 loop is CASSPVGAGGTWEQFF. DNA for the CDR3: TGCGCCAGCAGCCCGGTAGGGGCGGGAGGGACCTGGGAGCAGTTCTTC.

The chain has TRBV5-1 and TRBJ2-7, with 11 bases matching TRBD1. Germline lookup yields CDR1 SGHRS and CDR2 YFSETQ. The CDR3 loop spans 15 amino acids. V lost 4 bases, J lost 3 bases, and 6 bases stayed unmatched. Written as DNA, the CDR3 is TGCGCCAGCAGCCAACCGGGACAGGGGGTCTACGAGCAGTACTTC. Its translation: CASSQPGQGVYEQYF.

This chain links TRBV29-1 with TRBJ2-7; 9 bases agree with TRBD1. Germline V gives CDR1 SQVTM, CDR2 ANQGSEA. The trim removed 6 bases at V and 3 bases at J, leaving 6 bases unmatched. The CDR3 spans 13 residues. For the CDR3, the DNA is TGCAGCGTCCCCGGGACAGGGATCTACGAGCAGTACTTC. Amino acid sequence: CSVPGTGIYEQYF.

This chain connects TRBV10-3 to TRBJ2-3; no clear D. Germline V gives CDR1 ENHRY, CDR2 SYGVKD. Trimming removed 2 bases from V and 4 bases from J, with 13 bases in between. This CDR3 region has 15 residues. The CDR3, as DNA: TGTGCCATCAGTGAGGATAGTAACAGATCAGATACGCAGTATTTT. Translated, it gives CAISEDSNRSDTQYF.

This clone was recorded a few times. This sequence joins TRBV2 and TRBJ1-2, with D unclear. V was trimmed by 8 bases and J by 5 bases, leaving 9 bases between them. The CDR3 runs 11 residues. The germline V gene has CDR1 SNHLY and CDR2 FYNNEI. This chain's CDR3 is CASGPGYGYTF. Here the CDR3 DNA reads TGTGCCAGCGGCCCAGGATATGGCTACACCTTC.

Notes on this clone: The sample holds other DNA sequences that translate to the same CDR3. This chain links TRBV19 with TRBJ2-5; perhaps D is TRBD1 or TRBD2 (5 bases each). Per germline, CDR1 LNHDA and CDR2 SQIVND (reference sequence). This CDR3 comprises 14 residues. Trimming pared 3 bases from V and 7 bases from J, leaving 15 bases between. CDR3 loop: CASSIAGTSGTQYF. The CDR3 DNA reads TGTGCCAGTAGTATCGCCGGGACCAGTGGGACCCAGTACTTC.

The rearrangement uses TRBV6-1 and TRBJ2-2; D may be TRBD1 (6 bases). Germline CDR1 MNHNS, CDR2 SASEGT. This CDR3 has 13 amino acids. Trimming took 3 bases from V and 9 from J, leaving 11 bases between them. CDR3 in amino acids: CASSDEGDRELFF. The CDR3 DNA reads as TGTGCCAGCAGTGATGAGGGGGACAGGGAGCTGTTTTTT.

This chain links TRBV5-1 with TRBJ2-7; perhaps TRBD2 as D (5 bases). Trimming cost V 4 bases and J 0 bases, with 14 bases left between them. This CDR3 is built from 15 residues. Germline CDR1 and CDR2: SGHRS and YFSETQ. This chain's CDR3 is CASSPEDPASYEQYF. In nucleotides, the CDR3 is TGCGCCAGCAGCCCGGAGGACCCCGCCTCCTACGAGCAGTACTTC.

In regard to this clone: Other nucleotide sequences from this sample produce the same CDR3. The rearrangement uses TRBV7-9 and TRBJ1-5; D ambiguous. V shed 2 bases and J shed 4 bases, with 3 bases lying between them. Germline CDR1 reads SEHNR; CDR2 reads FQNEAQ (reference sequence). The CDR3 covers 12 residues. The CDR3 is CASSLLNQPQHF. DNA for the CDR3: TGTGCCAGCAGCTTATTAAATCAGCCCCAGCATTTT.

The chain couples TRBV29-1 to TRBJ2-7; tentative D call: TRBD2 (5 bases). The CDR3 is 13 amino acids. Deletions cut 6 bases from V and 3 bases from J, with 15 bases between. Germline V CDR1 and CDR2: SQVTM, ANQGSEA. CDR3 sequence reads: CSVARTGYYEQYF. For the CDR3, the DNA is TGCAGCGTGGCTCGGACGGGATACTACGAGCAGTACTTC.

The rearrangement joins TRBV7-2 to TRBJ1-3, with a weak D call TRBD1 (6 bases). The V and J ends lost 5 bases and 8 bases respectively, with 19 bases between them. There are 15 residues in the CDR3. Germline loops: CDR1 SGHTA, CDR2 FQGNSA. The CDR3 DNA sequence: TGTGCCAGCAGCCACTGGACAGAGAATGCGTACACCATATATTTT. This encodes CASSHWTENAYTIYF. Full variable domain (outside the CDR3, taken from reference TRBV7-2 and TRBJ1-3): GAGVSQSPSNKVTEKGKDVELRCDPISGHTALYWYRQSLGQGLEFLIYFQGNSAPDKSGLPSDRFSAERTGGSVSTLTIQRTQQEDSAVYLCASSHWTENAYTIYFGEGSWLTVV.